The present entry profiles one TCR beta chain with its context. Antigen specificity is unknown. At one end the junction does not follow the germline gene, possibly because of a read error. The source of the sample is a study of beta chain features in type 1 diabetes. Naive, central memory, regulatory and stem cell-like memory cells within the CD4+ compartment were sorted using CD45RO/CCR7/CD25/CD127/CD95/CD27. CDR3 size: 13 residues. From germline, CDR1 is MNHNY and CDR2 SVGAGI (reference sequence). Regarding the study as a whole: The naive, central memory and Treg TCRB repertoires showed an apparent similarity that was greater among patients than among healthy donors. Type 1 diabetes patients had VDJ junctions that carried fewer insertions and more deletions. TCRB rearrangement may or may not be influenced by HLA type; here this remained unresolved.

Reverse transcription of all isolated RNA meant that expressed TCRB transcripts were sequenced. Assay used: immunoSEQ multiplex PCR; TCRdb lists only in-frame clones, some missing. Of 300,000 or so clones detected, roughly 8% appear once; the ten largest clones hold around 0.45%. V is TRBV6-6 and J is TRBJ1-2; D is perhaps TRBD1 (5 bases). This receptor was identified in a woman younger than 35 in good health. Source material: central memory CD4+ T cells from blood. This CDR3 is CAISELQGTGYTF. Written as DNA, the CDR3 is TGTGCCATCAGTGAGCTTCAGGGAACCGGCTACACCTTC.